The rows below give T cell receptor beta chains drawn from one sample of a study of vaccination and CD4 T cells after COVID-19. One entry per CDR3 protein, called by TCRdb with MiXCR from the PCR reads. The sample consists of about 10,000 distinct CDR3 sequences, 25% to 30% of them appearing once. Antigens of these TCRs are unknown. Sequenced material: CD4+ T cells from blood, cultured in vitro. These receptors were collected from a human donor in good health. The CDR3 runs from the conserved cysteine through the conserved F or W. D genes are given only for firm matches.

J gene: TRBJ2-7
V gene: TRBV20-1
D gene: TRBD2
CDR3 protein: CSARGASSGRVYEQYF

J gene: TRBJ1-1
V gene: TRBV7-7
D gene: NA
CDR3 protein: CASSHRENTEAFF

J gene: TRBJ2-5
V gene: TRBV19
D gene: NA
CDR3 protein: CASSISSRGPDSSLYF

J gene: TRBJ1-1
V gene: TRBV28
D gene: NA
CDR3 protein: CASRQGMNTEAFF

J gene: TRBJ2-1
V gene: TRBV6-1
D gene: TRBD2
CDR3 protein: CASTYLGLASDNEQFF

J gene: TRBJ2-1
V gene: TRBV27
D gene: NA
CDR3 protein: CASSLTPRTEYNEQFF

J gene: TRBJ2-7
V gene: TRBV9
D gene: NA
CDR3 protein: CASSVLETSEQYF

J gene: TRBJ2-1
V gene: TRBV6-2/TRBV6-3
D gene: NA
CDR3 protein: CASSYQESSGSYNEQFF

J gene: TRBJ2-6
V gene: TRBV6-2/TRBV6-3
D gene: TRBD1
CDR3 protein: CASSKGQINLSGANVLTF

J gene: TRBJ2-7
V gene: TRBV28
D gene: TRBD1
CDR3 protein: CASSPQGQGAYEQYF

J gene: TRBJ2-5
V gene: TRBV7-2
D gene: NA
CDR3 protein: CASSLGVSGETQYF

J gene: TRBJ1-5
V gene: TRBV6-2/TRBV6-3
D gene: NA
CDR3 protein: CASSWGGGQPQHF

J gene: TRBJ2-7
V gene: TRBV4-3
D gene: NA
CDR3 protein: CASSLFIGPSYEQYF

J gene: TRBJ1-6
V gene: TRBV7-8
D gene: NA
CDR3 protein: CASSLWFERTGYNSPLHF

J gene: TRBJ2-5
V gene: TRBV20-1
D gene: NA
CDR3 protein: CSAPRVSAPETQYF

J gene: TRBJ1-5
V gene: TRBV21-1
D gene: NA
CDR3 protein: CASSKAGRGRNNQPQHF

J gene: TRBJ1-5
V gene: TRBV27
D gene: NA
CDR3 protein: CASSPARASNQPQHF

J gene: TRBJ1-1
V gene: TRBV25-1
D gene: TRBD1
CDR3 protein: CASRLDRGVTEAFF